One and the same sample provided the 3 T cell receptor beta chains below, sequenced in a study of cytomegalovirus exposure and HLA in healthy donors. PCR was performed using 60 Vbeta and 13 Jbeta primers. Profiling relied on immunoSEQ multiplex PCR, and the TCRdb table lists in-frame clones only, not all of them. The data show about 160,000 clones, 75% to 90% seen once. The material sequenced was PBMCs. These receptors came from a girl aged 2-10 years in good health and CMV-seropositive.

The rearrangement joins TRBV6-1 to TRBJ2-5, with D tentatively TRBD1 (6 bases). Germline loops: CDR1 MNHNS, CDR2 SASEGT. With 3 bases removed from V and 5 bases from J, the gap between germline ends came to 13 bases. The CDR3 extends over 14 amino acids. In DNA form, the CDR3 reads TGTGCCAGCAGTGAGAGGGACAAGTGGGAGACCCAGTACTTC. It codes for CASSERDKWETQYF.

The chain combines TRBV2 with TRBJ1-1; D may be TRBD1 (5 bases). The ends were cut back, 2 bases at V and 5 bases at J, with 12 bases in the middle. Germline CDR1 and CDR2: SNHLY and FYNNEI. The CDR3 runs to 14 residues. In nucleotides, the CDR3 is TGTGCCAGCAGTGAAATCCTCGGGGGGACTGAAGCTTTCTTT. Protein sequence: CASSEILGGTEAFF.

The chain carries TRBV10-2 and TRBJ1-2, with D possibly matching TRBD1 (5 bases). Germline CDR1 is WSHSY and CDR2 is SAAADI. V was shortened by 4 bases and J by 0 bases, with 15 bases between the two germline ends. The CDR3 has 16 amino acids. The CDR3 region has the DNA TGCGCCAGCAGTGCGAAATTGACAGCAGCTAACTATGGCTACACCTTC. Translation: CASSAKLTAANYGYTF.